This T cell receptor (beta chain) was recovered during a study of T cells in Graves' hyperthyroidism and ophthalmopathy. This clonotype was counted a few times. Its antigen is unidentified. Study-level points and caveats: From stable hyperthyroidism, ophthalmopathy was set apart by a 13 V-J model.

This CDR3 spans 17 amino acids. CDR1 and CDR2 from the germline V gene are MNHEY and SVGAGI. V lost 2 bases and J 4 bases, leaving 17 bases between the germline ends. It was RNA transcripts that yielded the amplified TCR beta CDR3 regions. When the TCR CDR3 underwent first-round RT-PCR, the HTBI primer set was used. TCRdb passed the multiplex PCR reads through MiXCR, listing each CDR3 protein once. The sample has 600,000 to 750,000 distinct CDR3 sequences; roughly 17% are singletons. The clonotype originates from a man aged 50-60 years with Graves' hyperthyroidism. The specimen was blood. The chain carries TRBV6-5 and TRBJ2-2, with D possibly TRBD2 on 6 matching bases. The CDR3 here is CASSYGGLAYFTGELFF. In DNA, the CDR3 is TGTGCCAGCAGTTACGGGGGACTCGCTTACTTCACCGGGGAGCTGTTTTTT.